Listed here are 6 T cell receptor beta chains from one sample, sequenced in a study of T cell repertoires in cytomegalovirus infection. Which antigens these TCRs recognize remains unknown. TCRdb analysed the reads with MiXCR anew, one entry per CDR3 protein. This sample has under 350,000 distinct CDR3 sequences, with around 20% found just once. This specimen was cultured PBMCs, taken from culture after CMV antigen stimulation. These receptors all come from a human donor in good health (CMV status not recorded). Some clones in this sample may be carry-over from other donors' samples.

This clonotype was detected only a few times. The chain uses TRBV20-1 and TRBJ1-2, with D possibly TRBD1 on 6 matching bases. The germline CDR1 and CDR2 sequences are DFQATT and SNEGSKA (reference sequence). V was cut by 5 bases and J by 5 bases, with 9 bases left in between. The CDR3 loop spans 11 amino acids. DNA of the CDR3: TGCAGTGCTGAGGGACAATATGGCTACACCTTC. As protein: CSAEGQYGYTF.

The rearrangement links TRBV14 to TRBJ1-1; tentative D call: TRBD1 (5 bases). In germline, CDR1 is SGHDN, CDR2 FVKESK. V lost 2 bases, J lost 4 bases, and 20 bases lay in between. The CDR3 totals 17 residues. The CDR3 here is CASSQITGTLRGTEAFF. As DNA, the CDR3 is TGTGCCAGCAGCCAAATTACCGGGACGCTGAGGGGCACTGAAGCTTTCTTT. The whole variable domain, remainder taken from reference TRBV14 and TRBJ1-1, is EAGVTQFPSHSVIEKGQTVTLRCDPISGHDNLYWYRRVMGKEIKFLLHFVKESKQDESGMPNNRFLAERTGGTYSTLKVQPAELEDSGVYFCASSQITGTLRGTEAFFGQGTRLTVV.

This chain uses TRBV14 with TRBJ1-1; 7 nucleotides line up with TRBD1. The CDR3 extends over 16 amino acids. The junction had 13 bases not matched to a gene; V was cut back by 3 bases and J by 6 bases. CDR1 and CDR2 (germline): SGHDN, FVKESK. As DNA, the CDR3 is TGTGCCAGCAGCCAGTTGGGATACGACAGGGTATCTGAAGCTTTCTTT. Protein: CASSQLGYDRVSEAFF.

This clonotype was picked up many times. The chain carries TRBV19 and TRBJ1-2; 7 positions agree with TRBD1. The CDR3 length is 13 residues. V gave up 6 bases and J gave up 6 bases; unmatched junction bases: 7. Germline CDR1 and CDR2: LNHDA and SQIVND (reference sequence). This CDR3 reads CASRYGTANGYTF. As DNA, the CDR3 is TGTGCCAGTAGGTACGGGACAGCGAATGGCTACACCTTC.

This clonotype appeared many times. V is TRBV12-3 or TRBV12-4 and J is TRBJ2-7; 12 nucleotides match TRBD2. V was pared by 2 bases and J by 3 bases, with 11 bases of the junction left unmatched. This CDR3 is 18 amino acids long. The CDR3 region has the DNA TGTGCCAGCAGTTTATACTCTAAGGGACTAGCGGGCCTCTACGAGCAGTACGTC. Protein product: CASSLYSKGLAGLYEQYV.

This clonotype turned up a few times. The genes are TRBV4-3 and TRBJ2-5; TRBD2 matches 7 bases. The V gene's germline CDR1 is LGHNA and CDR2 YSLEER. V was clipped by 0 bases and J by 6 bases; unmatched bases: 13. This CDR3 contains 17 residues. The CDR3, as DNA: TGCGCCAGCAGCCAAGATGGAGGACTAGATGTTCAAAAGACCCAGTACTTC. Translation: CASSQDGGLDVQKTQYF.